What follows are 10 T cell receptor beta chains derived from one specimen sequenced in a study of control samples from healthy donors and cancer patients. Clones were sequenced by immunoSEQ multiplex PCR, and TCRdb holds only the in-frame ones, with some missing. The sample consists of around 250,000 clones, roughly 80% of them appearing once. Sequenced sample: PBMCs. These receptors all come from an older woman with lung cancer.

This clone was detected ten times or more. V gene TRBV5-1 combines with J gene TRBJ2-3; tentatively, D is TRBD2 (6 bases). The CDR3 is 18 residues long. Deletions cut 0 bases from V and 2 bases from J, with 19 bases between. CDR1 and CDR2 from the germline V gene are SGHRS and YFSETQ. As DNA, the CDR3 is TGCGCCAGCAGCTTGGGGGCTAGCGCACGAGAATTCACAGATACGCAGTATTTT. Translated: CASSLGASAREFTDTQYF.

This chain links TRBV19 with TRBJ2-7, with D perhaps TRBD2 (6 bases). The V and J ends lost 0 bases and 1 base respectively, with 10 bases between them. Germline V lookup: CDR1 LNHDA, CDR2 SQIVND (reference sequence). CDR3 size: 15 residues. CDR3 sequence (DNA): TGTGCCAGTAGTATAGATCTGGGGGGATCCTACGAGCAGTACTTC. It translates to CASSIDLGGSYEQYF.

V gene TRBV10-1 combines with J gene TRBJ2-7, with unresolved D. V lost 3 bases and J 4 bases, leaving 10 bases between the germline ends. Germline values: CDR1 WNHNN, CDR2 SYGVQD (reference sequence). The CDR3 has 13 amino acids. CDR3 DNA: TGCGCCAGCAGTGATCAGAACTTTTACGAGCAGTACTTC. Its translation is CASSDQNFYEQYF.

CDR3 DNA sequence: TGTGCCCTTCGGGGCGCTGGGGCCAACGTCCTGACTTTC. Its protein product is CALRGAGANVLTF. The chain recombines TRBV2 with TRBJ2-6, with D perhaps being TRBD1 or TRBD2 (5 bases each). This CDR3 is 13 amino acids long. Germline V gene sequence: CDR1 SNHLY, CDR2 FYNNEI. V lost 11 bases and J lost 2, with 10 bases in between.

The rearrangement joins TRBV5-4 to TRBJ1-2, with D uncertain. Germline-derived CDR1 and CDR2 are SGHNT and YYREEE (reference sequence). This CDR3 has 14 residues. V dropped 3 bases and J dropped 2 bases, with 11 bases sitting between them. In nucleotides, the CDR3 is TGTGCCAGCAGCTCGAAATCGAACAACTATGGCTACACCTTC. Amino acids: CASSSKSNNYGYTF.

J is TRBJ2-7 and V is TRBV27; TRBD2 matches 7 bases. Trimming at V came to 6 bases and at J to 6 bases, leaving 8 bases not matched to a gene. This CDR3 comprises 13 residues. The germline gives CDR1 MNHEY, CDR2 SMNVEV (reference sequence). Here the CDR3 reads CASSPSGASEQYF. CDR3 nucleotide sequence: TGTGCCAGCAGCCCCAGCGGGGCTAGCGAGCAGTACTTC.

The J gene is TRBJ2-5, the V gene TRBV21-1; the table's D call of TRBD1 was not tested on the DNA. TRBV21-1 represents a pseudogene. This CDR3 has 15 amino acids. The CDR3 bases are TGTGCCAGCAACAATTGGGGGGACAGACAAGAGACCCAGTACTTC. It is translated as CASNNWGDRQETQYF.

This clone appeared once. Other DNA variants within this sample encode the same CDR3. V is TRBV7-9 and J is TRBJ2-7; 8 nucleotides agree with TRBD2. Germline V gene data show CDR1 as SEHNR and CDR2 as FQNEAQ (reference sequence). With 2 bases clipped from V and 3 bases from J, the junction kept 0 bases outside the gene matches. The CDR3 is 13 residues long. CDR3 DNA: TGTGCCAGCAGCTTAAGCGGGAGCTACGAGCAGTACTTC. It codes for CASSLSGSYEQYF.

The genes are TRBV18 and TRBJ1-6; TRBD1 aligns across 8 bases. Germline V gives CDR1 KGHSH, CDR2 LQKENI. The CDR3 has 16 amino acids. J gave up 6 bases and V 6 bases, and 10 bases lay outside the gene matches. The CDR3 is CASSLATTGVNSPLHF. The DNA for the CDR3 is TGTGCCAGCTCGCTAGCAACGACAGGGGTTAATTCACCCCTCCACTTT. Variable domain in full (rest from reference TRBV18 and TRBJ1-6): NAGVMQNPRHLVRRRGQEARLRCSPMKGHSHVYWYRQLPEEGLKFMVYLQKENIIDESGMPKERFSAEFPKEGPSILRIQQVVRGDSAAYFCASSLATTGVNSPLHFGNGTRLTVT.

Comments on this clone: Other nucleotide sequences in the sample specify the same CDR3. The chain joins TRBV6-2 or TRBV6-3 to TRBJ1-2, with no clear D. From germline, CDR1 is MNHEY and CDR2 SVGEGT. The CDR3 contains 12 residues. The V gene lost 4 bases and the J gene lost 1 base, with 4 bases spanning the gap. The CDR3 reads CASSSVNYGYTF. In DNA, the CDR3 is TGTGCCAGCAGTTCGGTTAACTATGGCTACACCTTC.